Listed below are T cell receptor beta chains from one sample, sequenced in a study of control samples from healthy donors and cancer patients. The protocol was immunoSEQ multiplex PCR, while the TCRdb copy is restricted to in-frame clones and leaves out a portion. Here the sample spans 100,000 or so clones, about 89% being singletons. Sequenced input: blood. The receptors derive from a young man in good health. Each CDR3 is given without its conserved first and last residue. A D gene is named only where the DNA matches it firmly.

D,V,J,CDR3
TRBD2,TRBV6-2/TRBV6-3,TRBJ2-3,ASSYLAGAGGLFTDTQY
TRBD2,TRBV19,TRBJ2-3,ASRRGLSGGTQY
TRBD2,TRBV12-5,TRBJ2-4,ASGLVPAGRAKNIQY
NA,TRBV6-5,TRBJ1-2,ASRASWSPVGYT
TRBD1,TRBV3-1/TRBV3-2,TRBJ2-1,ASSQLGTEFNEQF
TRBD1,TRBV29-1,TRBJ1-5,SVGQGSNQPQH
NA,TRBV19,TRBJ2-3,ASTTSGWDTDTQY
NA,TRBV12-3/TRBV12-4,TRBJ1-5,ASTRPGQPQH
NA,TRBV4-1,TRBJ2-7,ASSQASGGAAYEQY
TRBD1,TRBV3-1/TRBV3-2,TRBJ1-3,ASSPEGAYGNTIY
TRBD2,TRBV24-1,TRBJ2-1,ATSVGQASGRIGNEQF
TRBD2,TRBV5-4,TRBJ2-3,ASSPGGGRGTDTQY
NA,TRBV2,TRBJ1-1,ASSERGMGRNTEAF
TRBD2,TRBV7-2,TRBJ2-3,ASTRTPRASGLTDTQY
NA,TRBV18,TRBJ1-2,ASSPQADNYGYT
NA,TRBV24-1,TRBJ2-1,ATSAPPSDEQF
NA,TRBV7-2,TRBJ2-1,ASRRGGYNEQF
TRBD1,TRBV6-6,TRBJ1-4,ASSSRTGQGKLF
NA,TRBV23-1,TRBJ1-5,ASSQDTQGPQPGQPQH
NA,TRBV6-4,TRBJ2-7,ASSAGPTYEQY
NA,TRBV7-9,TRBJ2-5,ASSLRGGETQY
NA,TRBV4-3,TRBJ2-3,ASSQEEWLGGTDTQY
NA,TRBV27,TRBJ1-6,ASSDWNSPLH
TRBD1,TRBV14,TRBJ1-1,ASSQSTGVNEAF
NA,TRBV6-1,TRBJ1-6,ASSEGRARRTNSPLH
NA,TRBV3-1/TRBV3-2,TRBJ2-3,ASSRLYTDTQY
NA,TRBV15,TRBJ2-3,ATSIAADTQY
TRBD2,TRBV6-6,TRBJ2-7,ASTISGSTYEQY
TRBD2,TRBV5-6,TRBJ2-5,ASVFGRQETQY
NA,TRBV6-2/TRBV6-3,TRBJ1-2,ASSQNDGLYGYT
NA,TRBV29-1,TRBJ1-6,SVREAGNSPLH
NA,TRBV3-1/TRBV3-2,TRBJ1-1,ASSQGELNTEAF